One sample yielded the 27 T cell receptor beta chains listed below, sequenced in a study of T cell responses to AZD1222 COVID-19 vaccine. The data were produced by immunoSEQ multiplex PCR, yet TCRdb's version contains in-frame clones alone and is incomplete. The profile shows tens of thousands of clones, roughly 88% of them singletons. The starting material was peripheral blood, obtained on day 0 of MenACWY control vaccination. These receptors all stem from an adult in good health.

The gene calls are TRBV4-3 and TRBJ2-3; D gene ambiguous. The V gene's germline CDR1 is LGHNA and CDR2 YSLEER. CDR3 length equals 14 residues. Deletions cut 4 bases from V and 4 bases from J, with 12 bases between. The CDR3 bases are TGCGCCAGCAGCCTCTCAGCTGGGGCAGATACGCAGTATTTT. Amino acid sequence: CASSLSAGADTQYF.

The CDR3 spells CASSLGQVMNTEAFF. The CDR3 nucleotides read TGTGCCAGCAGCTTGGGACAGGTAATGAACACTGAAGCTTTCTTT. The chain uses TRBV5-6 and TRBJ1-1; D may be TRBD1 (6 bases). Per germline, CDR1 SGHDT and CDR2 YYEEEE. V was pared by 0 bases and J by 0 bases, with 9 bases between. The CDR3 extends over 15 amino acids.

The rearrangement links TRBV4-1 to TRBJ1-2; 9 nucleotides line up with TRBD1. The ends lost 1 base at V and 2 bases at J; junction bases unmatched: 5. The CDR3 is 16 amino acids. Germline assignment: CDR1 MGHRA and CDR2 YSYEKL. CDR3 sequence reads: CASSQVRTGVNYGYTF. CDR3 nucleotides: TGCGCCAGCAGCCAAGTCCGGACAGGGGTAAACTATGGCTACACCTTC.

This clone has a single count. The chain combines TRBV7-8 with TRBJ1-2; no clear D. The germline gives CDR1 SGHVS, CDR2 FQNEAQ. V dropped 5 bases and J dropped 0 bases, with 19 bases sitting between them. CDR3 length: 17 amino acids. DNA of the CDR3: TGTGCCAGCAGCCCTCGTAGGGCAGGCGCCACTAACTATGGCTACACCTTC. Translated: CASSPRRAGATNYGYTF.

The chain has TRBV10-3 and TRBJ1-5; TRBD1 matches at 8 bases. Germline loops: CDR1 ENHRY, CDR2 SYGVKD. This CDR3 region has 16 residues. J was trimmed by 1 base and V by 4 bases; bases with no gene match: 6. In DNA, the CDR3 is TGTGCCATCAGTGGGGAGGACAGGGTGAGCAATCAGCCCCAGCATTTT. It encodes CAISGEDRVSNQPQHF.

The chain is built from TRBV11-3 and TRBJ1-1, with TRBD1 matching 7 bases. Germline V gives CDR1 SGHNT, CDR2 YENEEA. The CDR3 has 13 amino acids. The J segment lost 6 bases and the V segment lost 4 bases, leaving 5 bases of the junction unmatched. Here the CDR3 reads CASSSTGSPEAFF. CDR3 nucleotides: TGTGCCAGCAGCTCGACAGGGAGCCCTGAAGCTTTCTTT.

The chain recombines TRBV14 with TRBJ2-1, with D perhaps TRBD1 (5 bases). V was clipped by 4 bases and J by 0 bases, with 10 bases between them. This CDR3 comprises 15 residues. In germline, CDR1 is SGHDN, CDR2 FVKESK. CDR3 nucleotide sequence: TGTGCCAGCAGCCCCGGACACCTCTCCTACAATGAGCAGTTCTTC. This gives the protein CASSPGHLSYNEQFF.

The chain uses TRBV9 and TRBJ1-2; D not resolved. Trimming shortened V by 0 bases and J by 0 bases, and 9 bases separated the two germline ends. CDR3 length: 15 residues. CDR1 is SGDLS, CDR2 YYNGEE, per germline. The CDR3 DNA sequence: TGTGCCAGCAGCGTAGATGGCAGGACTAACTATGGCTACACCTTC. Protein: CASSVDGRTNYGYTF.

The CDR3 loop reads CASSFGQAVAYEQYF. The CDR3 DNA follows: TGTGCCAGCAGCTTCGGACAGGCGGTGGCCTACGAGCAGTACTTC. This chain connects TRBV11-3 to TRBJ2-7, with 7 bases fitting TRBD1. The V gene end was trimmed by 3 bases and the J gene end by 2 bases; junction bases not matched to a gene: 7. The CDR3 spans 15 residues. In germline, CDR1 is SGHNT, CDR2 YENEEA.

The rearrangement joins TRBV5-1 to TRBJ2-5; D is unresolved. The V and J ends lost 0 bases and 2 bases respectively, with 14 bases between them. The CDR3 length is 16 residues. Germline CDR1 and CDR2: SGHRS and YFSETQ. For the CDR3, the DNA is TGCGCCAGCAGCTTGGCCGGGTCAAACCCTCAAGAGACCCAGTACTTC. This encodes CASSLAGSNPQETQYF.

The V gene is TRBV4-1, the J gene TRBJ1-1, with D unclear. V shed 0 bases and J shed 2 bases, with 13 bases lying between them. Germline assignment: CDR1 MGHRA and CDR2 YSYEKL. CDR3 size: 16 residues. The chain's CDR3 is CASSQEGGVGNTEAFF. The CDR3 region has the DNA TGCGCCAGCAGCCAAGAAGGCGGGGTAGGAAACACTGAAGCTTTCTTT.

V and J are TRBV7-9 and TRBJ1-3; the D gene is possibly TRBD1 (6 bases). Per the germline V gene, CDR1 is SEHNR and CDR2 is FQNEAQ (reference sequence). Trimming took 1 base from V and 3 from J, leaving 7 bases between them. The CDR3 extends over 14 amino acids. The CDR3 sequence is CASSLEGGGNTIYF. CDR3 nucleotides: TGTGCCAGCAGCTTAGAAGGGGGTGGAAACACCATATATTTT.

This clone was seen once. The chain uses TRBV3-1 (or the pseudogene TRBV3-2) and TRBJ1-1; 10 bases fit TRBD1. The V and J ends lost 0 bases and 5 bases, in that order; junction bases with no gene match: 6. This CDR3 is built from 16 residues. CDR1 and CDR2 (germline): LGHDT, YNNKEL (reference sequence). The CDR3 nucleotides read TGTGCCAGCAGCCAAGAAAGGGACAGGGGTGGTACTGAAGCTTTCTTT. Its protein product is CASSQERDRGGTEAFF.

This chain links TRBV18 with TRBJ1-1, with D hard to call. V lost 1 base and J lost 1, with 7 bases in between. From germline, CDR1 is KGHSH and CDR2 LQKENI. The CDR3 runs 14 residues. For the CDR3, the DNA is TGTGCCAGCTCACCACAGGGCAAGAACACTGAAGCTTTCTTT. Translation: CASSPQGKNTEAFF.

The CDR3 DNA reads as TGTGCCAGCAGCTTGCGCGGGGGTAGCGGGGGGCATAAGGAGCAGTTCTTC. It specifies CASSLRGGSGGHKEQFF. This chain joins TRBV7-8 and TRBJ2-1, with TRBD2 identical over 10 bases. CDR3 size: 17 residues. V was clipped by 3 bases and J by 10 bases; unmatched bases: 15. The germline V gene has CDR1 SGHVS and CDR2 FQNEAQ.

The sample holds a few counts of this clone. The CDR3 protein is CASSQAEDRVSMNTEAFF. CDR3 DNA sequence: TGCGCCAGCAGCCAAGCCGAGGACAGGGTATCCATGAACACTGAAGCTTTCTTT. The gene calls are TRBV4-3 and TRBJ1-1, with TRBD1 matching 8 bases. The V gene end was trimmed by 1 base and the J gene end by 0 bases; junction bases not matched to a gene: 10. The CDR3 spans 18 residues. Germline V gene data show CDR1 as LGHNA and CDR2 as YSLEER.

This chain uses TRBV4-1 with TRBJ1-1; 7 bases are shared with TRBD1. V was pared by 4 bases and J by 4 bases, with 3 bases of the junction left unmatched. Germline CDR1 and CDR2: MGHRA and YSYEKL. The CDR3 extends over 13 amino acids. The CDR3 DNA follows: TGCGCCAGCAGCCTCGACAGGGTCACTGAAGCTTTCTTT. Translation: CASSLDRVTEAFF.

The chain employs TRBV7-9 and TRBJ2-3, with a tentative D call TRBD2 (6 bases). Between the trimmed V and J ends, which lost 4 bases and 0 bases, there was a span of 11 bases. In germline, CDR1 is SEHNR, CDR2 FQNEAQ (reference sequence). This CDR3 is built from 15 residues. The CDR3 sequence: CASSSGTLSTDTQYF. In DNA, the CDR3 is TGTGCCAGCAGCTCAGGGACTCTTAGCACAGATACGCAGTATTTT.

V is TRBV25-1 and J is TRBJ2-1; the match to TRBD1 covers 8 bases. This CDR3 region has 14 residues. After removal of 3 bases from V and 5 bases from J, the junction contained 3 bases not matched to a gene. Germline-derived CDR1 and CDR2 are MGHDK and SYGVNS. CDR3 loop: CASSEGQANNEQFF. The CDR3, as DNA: TGTGCCAGCAGTGAGGGACAGGCTAACAATGAGCAGTTCTTC.

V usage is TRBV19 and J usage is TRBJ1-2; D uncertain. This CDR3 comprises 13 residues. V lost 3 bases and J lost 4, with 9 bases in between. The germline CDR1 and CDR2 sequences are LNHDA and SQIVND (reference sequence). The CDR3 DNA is TGTGCCAGTAGTATTCTCGGCGTCTATGGCTACACCTTC. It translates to CASSILGVYGYTF.

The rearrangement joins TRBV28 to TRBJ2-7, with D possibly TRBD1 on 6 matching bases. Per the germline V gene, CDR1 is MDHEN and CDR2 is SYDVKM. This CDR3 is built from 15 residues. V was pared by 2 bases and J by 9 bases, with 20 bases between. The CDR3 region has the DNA TGTGCCAGCAGTTTAAACACAGGGTCGGGTATTAGGCAGTACTTC. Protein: CASSLNTGSGIRQYF.

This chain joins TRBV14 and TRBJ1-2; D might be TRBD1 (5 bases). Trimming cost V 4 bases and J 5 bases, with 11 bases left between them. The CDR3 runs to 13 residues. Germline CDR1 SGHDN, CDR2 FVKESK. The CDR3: CASSPDRAYGYTF. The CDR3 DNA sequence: TGTGCCAGCAGCCCTGACAGAGCTTATGGCTACACCTTC.

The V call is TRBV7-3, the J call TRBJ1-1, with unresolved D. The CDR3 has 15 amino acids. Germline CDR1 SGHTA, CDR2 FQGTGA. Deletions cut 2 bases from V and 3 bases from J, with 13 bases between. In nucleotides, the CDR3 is TGTGCCAGCAGCTTAGCTGGGGAGATGGACACTGAAGCTTTCTTT. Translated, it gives CASSLAGEMDTEAFF.

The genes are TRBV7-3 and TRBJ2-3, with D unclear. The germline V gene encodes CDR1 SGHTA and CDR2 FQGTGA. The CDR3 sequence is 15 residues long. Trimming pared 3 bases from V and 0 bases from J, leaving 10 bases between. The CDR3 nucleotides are TGTGCCAGCAGCTTGGATGGCGTTAGCACAGATACGCAGTATTTT. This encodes CASSLDGVSTDTQYF.

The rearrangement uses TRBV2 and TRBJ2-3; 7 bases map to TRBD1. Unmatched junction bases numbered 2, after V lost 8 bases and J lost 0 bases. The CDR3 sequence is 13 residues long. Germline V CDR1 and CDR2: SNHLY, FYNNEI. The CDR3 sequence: CASGTASTDTQYF. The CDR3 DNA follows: TGTGCCAGCGGGACAGCTAGCACAGATACGCAGTATTTT.

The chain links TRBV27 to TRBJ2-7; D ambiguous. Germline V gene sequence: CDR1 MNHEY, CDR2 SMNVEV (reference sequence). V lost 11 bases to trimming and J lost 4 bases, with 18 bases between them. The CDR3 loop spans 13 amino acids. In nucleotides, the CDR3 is TGTGCCTCGGCCTTACAATATTCGTACGAGCAGTACTTC. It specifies CASALQYSYEQYF.

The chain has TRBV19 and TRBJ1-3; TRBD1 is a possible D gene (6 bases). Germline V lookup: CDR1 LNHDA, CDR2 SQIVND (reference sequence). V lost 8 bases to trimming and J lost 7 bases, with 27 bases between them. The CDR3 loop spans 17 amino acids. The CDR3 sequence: CASSKWTATFLGNTIYF. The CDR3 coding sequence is TGTGCCAGTTCAAAGTGGACAGCAACATTCTTGGGGAACACCATATATTTT.